The entry that follows covers one TCR beta chain sequence. What it recognizes is unknown. After removal of 1 base from V and 3 bases from J, the junction contained 13 bases not matched to a gene. Germline V lookup: CDR1 DFQATT, CDR2 SNEGSKA (reference sequence). This CDR3 has 17 amino acids. This sample is part of a study of T-cell memory formation after mild COVID-19. Study overall: Largely, TCR clusters stayed within a single donor.

Findings and caveats of the study: Second-wave clones that peaked on day 37 lacked confirmed SARS-CoV-2 specificity.

Each CDR3 protein is one row after TCRdb ran MiXCR on the 5' RACE reads. Of 350,000 or so distinct CDR3 sequences in the sample, 20% to 25% were seen once. The TCR comes from an adult woman who had mild COVID-19 (a few samples of this study predate the infection). Cell type and time point are not known. The genes are TRBV20-1 and TRBJ1-2; 8 positions match TRBD1. Sequenced input: PBMCs or a T cell subset sorted from them (not recorded which). CDR3 in DNA: TGCAGTGCTAGAGTCGACAGGGGTATCACCACCCACTATGGCTACACCTTC. This sequence encodes CSARVDRGITTHYGYTF.